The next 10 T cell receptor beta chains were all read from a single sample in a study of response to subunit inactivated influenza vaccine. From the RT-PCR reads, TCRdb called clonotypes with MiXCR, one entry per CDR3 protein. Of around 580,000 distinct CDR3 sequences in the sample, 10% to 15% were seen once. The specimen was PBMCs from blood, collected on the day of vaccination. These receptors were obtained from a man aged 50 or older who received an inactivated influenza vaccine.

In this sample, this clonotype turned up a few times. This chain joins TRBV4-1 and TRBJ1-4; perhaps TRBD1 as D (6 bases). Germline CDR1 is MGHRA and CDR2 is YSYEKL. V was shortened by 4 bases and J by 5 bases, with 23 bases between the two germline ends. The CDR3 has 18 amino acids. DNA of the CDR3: TGCGCCAGCAGCCCAGGAGTGGGGATCGGGGGCCGAAATGAAAAACTGTTTTTT. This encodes CASSPGVGIGGRNEKLFF.

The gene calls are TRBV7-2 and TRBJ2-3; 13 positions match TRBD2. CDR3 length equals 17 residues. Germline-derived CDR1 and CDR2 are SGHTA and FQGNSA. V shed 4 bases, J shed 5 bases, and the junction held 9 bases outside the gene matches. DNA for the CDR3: TGTGCCAGCAGCTCAAGGGAACTAGCGGGGGGGTTAGATACGCAGTATTTT. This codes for CASSSRELAGGLDTQYF.

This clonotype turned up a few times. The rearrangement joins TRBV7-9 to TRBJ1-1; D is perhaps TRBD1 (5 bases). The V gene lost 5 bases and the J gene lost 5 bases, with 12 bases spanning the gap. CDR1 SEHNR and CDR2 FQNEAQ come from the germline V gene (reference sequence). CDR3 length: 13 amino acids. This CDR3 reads CASSQGPETEAFF. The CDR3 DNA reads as TGTGCCAGCAGCCAGGGACCTGAGACTGAAGCTTTCTTT.

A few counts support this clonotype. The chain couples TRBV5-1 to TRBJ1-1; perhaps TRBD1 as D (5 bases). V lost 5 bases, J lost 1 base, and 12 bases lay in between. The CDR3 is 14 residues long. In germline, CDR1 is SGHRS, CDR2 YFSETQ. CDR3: CASRGDGTNTEAFF. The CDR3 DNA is TGCGCCAGCAGGGGGGATGGGACGAACACTGAAGCTTTCTTT.

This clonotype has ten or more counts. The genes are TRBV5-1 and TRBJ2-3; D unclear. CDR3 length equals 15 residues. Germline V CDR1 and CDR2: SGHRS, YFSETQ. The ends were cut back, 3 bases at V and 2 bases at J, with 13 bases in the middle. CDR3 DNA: TGCGCCAGCAGCTATCCCGGGCCCAACACAGATACGCAGTATTTT. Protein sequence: CASSYPGPNTDTQYF.

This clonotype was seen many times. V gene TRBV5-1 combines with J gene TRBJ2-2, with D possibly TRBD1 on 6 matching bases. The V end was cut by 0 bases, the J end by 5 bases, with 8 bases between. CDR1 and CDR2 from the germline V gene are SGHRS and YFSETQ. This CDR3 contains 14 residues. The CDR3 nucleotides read TGCGCCAGCAGCTTGGACAGGGAGACCGGGGAGCTGTTTTTT. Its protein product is CASSLDRETGELFF.

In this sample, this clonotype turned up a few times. CDR3 amino acids: CASSPRSGRIYEQYF. CDR3 sequence (DNA): TGTGCCAGCAGCCCCCGTTCTGGGAGAATCTACGAGCAGTACTTC. V gene TRBV7-9 combines with J gene TRBJ2-7, with D tentatively TRBD2 (5 bases). V lost 5 bases and J 3 bases, leaving 17 bases between the germline ends. The CDR3 consists of 15 residues. From germline, CDR1 is SEHNR and CDR2 FQNEAQ (reference sequence).

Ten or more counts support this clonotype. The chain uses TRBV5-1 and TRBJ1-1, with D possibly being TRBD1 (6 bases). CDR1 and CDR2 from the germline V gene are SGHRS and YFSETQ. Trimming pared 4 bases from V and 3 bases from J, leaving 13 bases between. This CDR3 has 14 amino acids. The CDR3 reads CASSPQGRDTEAFF. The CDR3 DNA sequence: TGCGCCAGCAGCCCTCAGGGGAGGGACACTGAAGCTTTCTTT.

CDR3 loop: CSVTLAGVSLVEQYF. Here the CDR3 DNA reads TGCAGCGTCACACTAGCGGGAGTCTCCTTGGTCGAGCAGTACTTC. The chain joins TRBV29-1 to TRBJ2-7, with 11 bases aligning to TRBD2. Trimming removed 6 bases from V and 6 bases from J; junction bases left unmatched: 13. In germline, CDR1 is SQVTM, CDR2 ANQGSEA. The CDR3 consists of 15 residues.

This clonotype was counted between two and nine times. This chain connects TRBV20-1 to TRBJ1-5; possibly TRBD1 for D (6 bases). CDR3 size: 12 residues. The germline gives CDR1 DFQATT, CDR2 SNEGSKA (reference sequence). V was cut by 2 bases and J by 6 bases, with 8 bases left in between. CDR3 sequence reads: CSARKGGQPQHF. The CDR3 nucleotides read TGCAGTGCTAGAAAAGGGGGTCAGCCCCAGCATTTT.